One sample yielded the 17 T cell receptor beta chains listed below, sequenced in a study of cytomegalovirus exposure and HLA in healthy donors. Primers for the PCR totalled 60 Vbeta and 13 Jbeta. Method: immunoSEQ multiplex PCR; TCRdb's copy keeps in-frame clones and lacks some. The sample lists about 160,000 clones, 80% to 85% occurring once. Sequencing input: PBMCs. Receptors were obtained from a man aged 45-65 years in good health and CMV-seropositive.

The chain joins TRBV28 to TRBJ2-1; no firm D call. CDR3 length: 13 amino acids. V lost 5 bases and J lost 3, with 8 bases in between. Germline assignment: CDR1 MDHEN and CDR2 SYDVKM. The CDR3 reads CASSRVFYNEQFF. The CDR3 bases are TGTGCCAGCAGTCGAGTTTTCTACAATGAGCAGTTCTTC. The full variable domain, its missing parts supplied by reference TRBV28 and TRBJ2-1, is DVKVTQSSRYLVKRTGEKVFLECVQDMDHENMFWYRQDPGLGLRLIYFSYDVKMKEKGDIPEGYSVSREKKERFSLILESASTNQTSMYLCASSRVFYNEQFFGPGTRLTVL.

The chain links TRBV10-3 to TRBJ1-6; 12 nucleotides line up with TRBD1. Per germline, CDR1 ENHRY and CDR2 SYGVKD. J was trimmed by 10 bases and V by 2 bases; bases with no gene match: 6. The CDR3 is 16 amino acids. This CDR3 is CAISEGTGGWKSPLHF. CDR3 sequence (DNA): TGTGCCATCAGTGAGGGGACAGGGGGCTGGAAATCACCCCTCCACTTT.

A word on this clone: Other DNA sequences in this specimen translate into the identical CDR3. The chain's CDR3 is CASSVGSAYNEQFF. The DNA of the CDR3 is TGTGCCAGCAGCGTCGGATCAGCGTACAATGAGCAGTTCTTC. This rearrangement joins TRBV9 to TRBJ2-1; no clear D gene. This CDR3 is built from 14 residues. Trimming cost V 2 bases and J 4 bases, with 10 bases left between them. Germline V gives CDR1 SGDLS, CDR2 YYNGEE.

Regarding this clone: Distinct nucleotide sequences in the sample also encode this CDR3. The chain links TRBV30 to TRBJ2-7; D gene unclear. This CDR3 is built from 12 residues. V was cut by 2 bases and J by 2 bases, with 7 bases left in between. CDR1 and CDR2 (germline): GTSNPN, SVGIG (reference sequence). CDR3 sequence: CAWSTGPYEQYF. DNA for the CDR3: TGTGCCTGGAGTACGGGTCCCTACGAGCAGTACTTC.

The rearrangement joins TRBV18 to TRBJ2-7, with D perhaps TRBD2 (7 bases). Trimming shortened V by 0 bases and J by 9 bases, and 30 bases separated the two germline ends. The germline CDR1 and CDR2 sequences are KGHSH and LQKENI. CDR3 length equals 19 residues. The CDR3 coding sequence is TGTGCCAGCTCACCACCGAGGAGCGGGACAAATGCCCTTCAGATCGCGCAGTACTTC. Residues: CASSPPRSGTNALQIAQYF.

This rearrangement joins TRBV15 to TRBJ1-6; D perhaps matches TRBD1 (5 bases). V was clipped by 8 bases and J by 10 bases, with 18 bases between them. Germline V gene lookup returns CDR1 LNHNV and CDR2 YYDKDF (reference sequence). The CDR3 sequence is 14 residues long. The CDR3 spells CATGGEGGGSPLHF. In DNA, the CDR3 is TGTGCCACCGGGGGGGAGGGAGGTGGGTCACCCCTCCACTTT.

The genes are TRBV28 and TRBJ1-5, with D hard to call. V gave up 2 bases and J gave up 6 bases, with 11 bases separating them. The germline CDR1 and CDR2 sequences are MDHEN and SYDVKM. This CDR3 has 14 amino acids. The CDR3 nucleotides are TGTGCCAGCAGTTTAAGTGGGCTGGGTCAGCCCCAGCATTTT. This sequence encodes CASSLSGLGQPQHF.

The chain couples TRBV5-4 to TRBJ2-5; 7 bases map to TRBD2. With 7 bases clipped from V and 1 base from J, the junction kept 4 bases outside the gene matches. The CDR3 has 13 residues. Germline CDR1 SGHNT, CDR2 YYREEE (reference sequence). CDR3 DNA: TGTGCCAGCGGCGGGGGAGGCCAAGAGACCCAGTACTTC. This translates into CASGGGGQETQYF.

The chain is built from TRBV6-5 and TRBJ2-7; TRBD2 might be the D (6 bases). Germline V lookup: CDR1 MNHEY, CDR2 SVGAGI. Trimming took 10 bases from V and 2 from J, leaving 18 bases between them. The CDR3 consists of 14 residues. The CDR3 is CATTGTAKTYEQYF. The CDR3 bases are TGTGCCACCACCGGGACTGCAAAAACCTACGAGCAGTACTTC.

In the case of this clone: The same CDR3 arises from other DNA sequences in this sample as well. The genes are TRBV28 and TRBJ2-1, with TRBD1 matching over 8 bases. This CDR3 spans 14 amino acids. V gave up 4 bases and J gave up 3 bases; unmatched junction bases: 2. CDR1 and CDR2 from the germline V gene are MDHEN and SYDVKM. For the CDR3, the DNA is TGTGCCAGCAGTTCAGGGGGCAGCTACAATGAGCAGTTCTTC. As protein: CASSSGGSYNEQFF.

The J gene is TRBJ2-7, the V gene TRBV18; tentative D call: TRBD2 (5 bases). V gave up 3 bases and J gave up 2 bases, with 5 bases separating them. The CDR3 has 12 amino acids. In germline, CDR1 is KGHSH, CDR2 LQKENI. This CDR3 is CASSPGTYEQYF. The DNA of the CDR3 is TGTGCCAGCTCACCCGGGACCTACGAGCAGTACTTC. Using reference TRBV18 and TRBJ2-7 for the parts outside the CDR3, the full variable domain is NAGVMQNPRHLVRRRGQEARLRCSPMKGHSHVYWYRQLPEEGLKFMVYLQKENIIDESGMPKERFSAEFPKEGPSILRIQQVVRGDSAAYFCASSPGTYEQYFGPGTRLTVT.

This sequence joins TRBV2 and TRBJ2-7; maybe TRBD1 (5 bases). CDR1 is SNHLY, CDR2 FYNNEI, per germline. The CDR3 totals 14 residues. Trimming pared 4 bases from V and 2 bases from J, leaving 12 bases between. DNA for the CDR3: TGTGCCAGCAGTGGAGGACAAGGAACCTACGAGCAGTACTTC. This translates into CASSGGQGTYEQYF. The entire variable domain, with the rest obtained from reference TRBV2 and TRBJ2-7, is as follows: EPEVTQTPSHQVTQMGQEVILRCVPISNHLYFYWYRQILGQKVEFLVSFYNNEISEKSEIFDDQFSVERPDGSNFTLKIRSTKLEDSAMYFCASSGGQGTYEQYFGPGTRLTVT.

V usage is TRBV23-1 and J usage is TRBJ1-6; a possible D gene is TRBD1 (6 bases). TRBV23-1 is noted as an ORF with a role that remains uncertain. This CDR3 comprises 18 residues. The ends were cut back, 2 bases at V and 4 bases at J, with 18 bases in the middle. The DNA for the CDR3 is TGCGCCAGCAGTCAAGGCCGTCCCGACAGGCCGTATAATTCACCCCTCCACTTT. This sequence encodes CASSQGRPDRPYNSPLHF.

This chain uses TRBV6-5 with TRBJ2-7, with TRBD1 matching 8 bases. CDR1 and CDR2 (germline): MNHEY, SVGAGI. Germline trimming cut 0 bases from V and 1 base from J; bases unmatched to any gene: 2. This CDR3 has 15 residues. The CDR3 sequence is CASSYSGTGSYEQYF. Here the CDR3 DNA reads TGTGCCAGCAGTTACTCCGGGACAGGTTCCTACGAGCAGTACTTC.

In its sample, this clone was seen a few times. The V call is TRBV7-6, the J call TRBJ2-1; possible D gene TRBD2, 6 bases. This CDR3 region has 17 residues. V lost 1 base and J 5 bases, leaving 18 bases between the germline ends. The V gene's germline CDR1 is SGHVS and CDR2 FNYEAQ. CDR3 protein: CASSLEFLAGGDNEQFF. CDR3 bases: TGTGCCAGCAGCTTAGAGTTCCTAGCCGGGGGAGACAATGAGCAGTTCTTC.

The V gene is TRBV18, the J gene TRBJ2-7, with 9 nucleotides matching TRBD1. The trim removed 6 bases at V and 6 bases at J, leaving 6 bases unmatched. The CDR3 is 13 residues long. The germline CDR1 and CDR2 sequences are KGHSH and LQKENI. The CDR3 DNA reads as TGTGCCAGCTCCCCAAGACAGGGGGGCGAGCAGTACTTC. Protein sequence: CASSPRQGGEQYF.

This sequence joins TRBV5-4 and TRBJ2-3; perhaps TRBD1 as D (6 bases). CDR3 length equals 15 residues. V gave up 3 bases and J gave up 6 bases, with 17 bases separating them. Germline CDR1 and CDR2: SGHNT and YYREEE (reference sequence). This CDR3 is CASSWDTGFGDTQYF. The CDR3 region has the DNA TGTGCCAGCAGCTGGGACACGGGTTTTGGGGATACGCAGTATTTT.